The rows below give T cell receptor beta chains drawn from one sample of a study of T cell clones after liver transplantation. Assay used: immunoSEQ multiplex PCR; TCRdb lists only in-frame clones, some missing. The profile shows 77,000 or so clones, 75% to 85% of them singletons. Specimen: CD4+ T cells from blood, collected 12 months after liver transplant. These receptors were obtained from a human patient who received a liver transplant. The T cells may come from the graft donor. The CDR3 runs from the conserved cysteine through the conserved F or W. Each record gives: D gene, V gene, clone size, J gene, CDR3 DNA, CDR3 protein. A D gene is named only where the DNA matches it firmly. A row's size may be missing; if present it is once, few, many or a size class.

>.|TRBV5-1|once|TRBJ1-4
TGCGCCAGCAGTCCCTCTGGGACAAATGAAAAACTGTTTTTT
CASSPSGTNEKLFF
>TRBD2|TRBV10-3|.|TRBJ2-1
TGTGCCACCGGACTAGCGGGAGGGGGCTCCTACAATGAGCAGTTCTTC
CATGLAGGGSYNEQFF
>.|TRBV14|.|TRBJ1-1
TGTGCCAGCAGCCCGACGGGTAACACTGAAGCTTTCTTT
CASSPTGNTEAFF
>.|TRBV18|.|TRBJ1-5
TGTGCCAGCTCACCACAAAATGGGAGGGGCCAGCCCCAGCATTTT
CASSPQNGRGQPQHF
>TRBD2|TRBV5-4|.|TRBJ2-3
TGTGCCAGCAGCCCGGCTCTCCTAGCGGGATACATAGATACGCAGTATTTT
CASSPALLAGYIDTQYF
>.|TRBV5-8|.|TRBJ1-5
TGTGCCAGCAGCTTGAACCGGATTAGCAATCAGCCCCAGCATTTT
CASSLNRISNQPQHF
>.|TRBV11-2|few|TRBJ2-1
TGTGCCAGCAGCTTAATCGGACCAAAACTCACTAGGAATGAGCAGTTCTTC
CASSLIGPKLTRNEQFF
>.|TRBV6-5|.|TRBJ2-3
TGTGCCAGCAGTTACTCACAAAGAGATACGCAGTATTTT
CASSYSQRDTQYF
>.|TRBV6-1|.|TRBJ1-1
TGTGCCAGCAGTGAAGGGCCCAGGCCCAACACTGAAGCTTTCTTT
CASSEGPRPNTEAFF
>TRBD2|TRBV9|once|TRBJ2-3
TGTGCCAGCAGCCAGGGACTAGCGGGAAGCACAGATACGCAGTATTTT
CASSQGLAGSTDTQYF
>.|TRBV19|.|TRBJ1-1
TGTGCCAGTACCGATGGGGGGAAGGACACTGAAGCTTTCTTT
CASTDGGKDTEAFF
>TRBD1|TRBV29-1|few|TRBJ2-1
TGCAGCGTCCAGAGGGGGGGACAGGGGGCAAGTGAGCAGTTCTTC
CSVQRGGQGASEQFF
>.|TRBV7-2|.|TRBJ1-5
TGTGCCAGCAGCTTAGACGGGGGATACAATCAGCCCCAGCATTTT
CASSLDGGYNQPQHF
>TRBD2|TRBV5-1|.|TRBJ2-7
TGCGCCAGCAGCTTCACTAGCGGGAGTTACGAGCAGTACTTC
CASSFTSGSYEQYF
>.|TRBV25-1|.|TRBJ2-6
TGTGCCAGCAGTCCCTCGGGGGCTGGGGCCAACGTCCTGACTTTC
CASSPSGAGANVLTF
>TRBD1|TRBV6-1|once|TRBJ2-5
TGTGCCAGCAGTGAAGCCGAACCTCGGACAGGGGTAGGGTTCGTCCAAGAGACCCAGTACTTC
CASSEAEPRTGVGFVQETQYF
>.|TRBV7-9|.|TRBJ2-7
TGTGCCAGCAGCTTAGGGGTCTCCTACGAGCAGTACTTC
CASSLGVSYEQYF
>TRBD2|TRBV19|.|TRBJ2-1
TGTGCCAGTAGTATAAGGGGACTAGCGGGAGCCAATGAGCAGTTCTTC
CASSIRGLAGANEQFF
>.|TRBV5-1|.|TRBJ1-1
TGCGCCAGCAGCTTGACAGGGAACACTGAAGCTTTCTTT
CASSLTGNTEAFF
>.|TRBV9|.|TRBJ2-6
TGTGCCAGCAGCTCCGTTCCGCGAGGTTACTCTGGGGCCAACGTCCTGACTTTC
CASSSVPRGYSGANVLTF
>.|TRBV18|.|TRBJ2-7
TGTGCCAGCTCACCTTTGAACTCCTTCCGGGAATACTACGAGCAGTACTTC
CASSPLNSFREYYEQYF
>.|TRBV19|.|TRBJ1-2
TGTGCCAGTAGTATAGATCATATAAGGGGCGGAGGCTATGGCTACACCTTC
CASSIDHIRGGGYGYTF
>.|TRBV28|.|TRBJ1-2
TGTGCCAGCAGTTTCGGCAGGTACTATGGCTACACCTTC
CASSFGRYYGYTF
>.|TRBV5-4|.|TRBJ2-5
TGTGCCAGCAGCTCCCGAGGCTCCGAAGAGACCCAGTACTTC
CASSSRGSEETQYF
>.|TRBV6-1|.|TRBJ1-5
TGTGCCAGCAGTGACCACGGGGCCCGGGAGGGTCAGCCCCAGCATTTT
CASSDHGAREGQPQHF
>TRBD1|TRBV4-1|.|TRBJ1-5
TGCGCCAGCAGCCTCTTATTCCTGGACAGGGTGGATCAGCCCCAGCATTTT
CASSLLFLDRVDQPQHF